These 21 T cell receptor beta chains share one sample of origin, sequenced in a study of response to subunit inactivated influenza vaccine. TCRdb independently ran MiXCR on the RT-PCR reads; one entry per CDR3 protein. The sample yields approximately 530,000 distinct CDR3 sequences, approximately 7.1% seen once. Sequenced material: PBMCs from blood, taken around 2 years after vaccination. Every receptor here comes from a man between 50 and 75 years old who received an inactivated influenza vaccine.

This clonotype occurred a few times. The chain has TRBV20-1 and TRBJ2-1; D unresolved. The CDR3 has 13 residues. V lost 3 bases and J lost 9, with 15 bases in between. Germline CDR1 and CDR2: DFQATT and SNEGSKA (reference sequence). The CDR3 DNA reads TGCAGTGCTAGGGGCTTTTTTGAAAGTGAGCAGTTCTTC. The encoded protein is CSARGFFESEQFF.

This clonotype was seen many times. The chain uses TRBV12-3 or TRBV12-4 and TRBJ2-7; D could derive from TRBD1 or TRBD2 (5 bases each). The CDR3 is 13 amino acids. Trimming took 3 bases from V and 6 from J, leaving 12 bases between them. Written as DNA, the CDR3 is TGTGCCAGCAGTTTGGGACGGTTGGGCGAGCAGTACTTC. This sequence encodes CASSLGRLGEQYF.

J is TRBJ2-7 and V is TRBV5-6; 7 nucleotides match TRBD1. The CDR3 length is 14 residues. Germline CDR1 SGHDT, CDR2 YYEEEE. V shed 2 bases, J shed 3 bases, and the junction held 5 bases outside the gene matches. In nucleotides, the CDR3 is TGTGCCAGCAGCTTTCTGACAGGGAACTACGAGCAGTACTTC. Translation gives CASSFLTGNYEQYF.

This clonotype was detected a few times. The CDR3 loop reads CASSLGANPTDTQYF. For the CDR3, the DNA is TGTGCCAGCAGCTTAGGGGCCAACCCCACAGATACGCAGTATTTT. The gene calls are TRBV7-6 and TRBJ2-3, with D unresolved. Germline CDR1 is SGHVS and CDR2 is FNYEAQ. Trimming took off 1 base at V and 2 bases at J, with 10 bases between the two ends. This CDR3 is built from 15 residues.

This clonotype was seen more than once but under ten times. The chain carries TRBV20-1 and TRBJ1-1; D remains ambiguous. The V gene lost 4 bases and the J gene lost 4 bases, with 7 bases spanning the gap. CDR1 DFQATT and CDR2 SNEGSKA come from the germline V gene (reference sequence). The CDR3 has 11 amino acids. CDR3 nucleotide sequence: TGCAGTGCTACCTGGGCCACTGAAGCTTTCTTT. It encodes CSATWATEAFF.

The gene calls are TRBV25-1 and TRBJ1-2, with D possibly TRBD1 on 5 matching bases. The length of the CDR3 is 12 residues. Germline V lookup: CDR1 MGHDK, CDR2 SYGVNS. Trimming stripped 8 bases from V and 8 bases from J, with 15 bases between. For the CDR3, the DNA is TGTGCCAGCCAAGGGACCGCGTCGGGCTACACCTTC. Translating gives CASQGTASGYTF.

This clonotype showed up many times. The J gene is TRBJ1-2, the V gene TRBV6-2 or TRBV6-3; D is unclear. Germline values: CDR1 MNHEY, CDR2 SVGEGT. Trimming pared 2 bases from V and 8 bases from J, leaving 12 bases between. The CDR3 loop spans 13 amino acids. The CDR3 region is CASSYGYVGGYTF. Here the CDR3 DNA reads TGTGCCAGCAGTTACGGGTACGTCGGAGGCTACACCTTC.

This clonotype turned up a few times. V usage is TRBV28 and J usage is TRBJ2-4; D call uncertain. Trimming left V 2 bases short and J 3 bases short, with 8 bases between. CDR1 MDHEN and CDR2 SYDVKM come from the germline V gene. The CDR3 loop spans 14 amino acids. The CDR3 coding sequence is TGTGCCAGCAGTTTACTGGTGGGCAAAAACATTCAGTACTTC. Translated: CASSLLVGKNIQYF. Full variable domain (outside the CDR3, taken from reference TRBV28 and TRBJ2-4): DVKVTQSSRYLVKRTGEKVFLECVQDMDHENMFWYRQDPGLGLRLIYFSYDVKMKEKGDIPEGYSVSREKKERFSLILESASTNQTSMYLCASSLLVGKNIQYFGAGTRLSVL.

This clonotype was seen many times. The chain has TRBV15 and TRBJ2-1, with TRBD1 matching over 11 bases. The germline V gene encodes CDR1 LNHNV and CDR2 YYDKDF (reference sequence). This CDR3 spans 17 amino acids. Trimming removed 0 bases from V and 6 bases from J; junction bases left unmatched: 7. Written as DNA, the CDR3 is TGTGCCACCAGCAGAGAACGGCGCGGGACAGGGGGCAATGAGCAGTTCTTC. Translation gives CATSRERRGTGGNEQFF.

This clonotype was counted many times. This chain joins TRBV3-1 and TRBJ2-1; 8 bases fit TRBD1. The CDR3 contains 16 residues. V was pared by 5 bases and J by 3 bases, with 9 bases of the junction left unmatched. In germline, CDR1 is LGHDT, CDR2 YNNKEL (reference sequence). The CDR3 is CASSSQGQANYNEQFF. The DNA of the CDR3 is TGTGCCAGCAGCTCCCAGGGACAGGCAAACTACAATGAGCAGTTCTTC.

This clonotype was recorded a few times. The chain has TRBV5-1 and TRBJ2-5; 9 bases are shared with TRBD1. This CDR3 has 15 amino acids. V lost 0 bases and J lost 5; bases outside the gene matches: 5. CDR1 is SGHRS and CDR2 is YFSETQ in the germline V gene. CDR3 in DNA: TGCGCCAGCAGCTTGGGACACAGGGGGCGGGAGACCCAGTACTTC. This codes for CASSLGHRGRETQYF.

Ten or more counts support this clonotype. V and J are TRBV7-3 and TRBJ2-2; D may match TRBD1 or TRBD2 (5 bases each). Germline CDR1 SGHTA, CDR2 FQGTGA. This CDR3 spans 17 amino acids. V was cut by 5 bases and J by 1 base, with 17 bases left in between. CDR3 in amino acids: CASSPFQGVGNTGELFF. CDR3 in DNA: TGTGCCAGCAGCCCCTTTCAGGGAGTAGGGAACACCGGGGAGCTGTTTTTT.

The J gene is TRBJ1-2, the V gene TRBV12-3 or TRBV12-4; D is undetermined. Trimming removed 3 bases at V and 7 bases at J, with 6 bases between. This CDR3 has 11 amino acids. The CDR3 DNA reads as TGTGCCAGCAGTTTGGAGGGTGGCTACACCTTC. This codes for CASSLEGGYTF.

This chain uses TRBV27 with TRBJ2-1; 8 bases line up with TRBD2. This CDR3 contains 15 residues. V shed 5 bases, J shed 6 bases, and the junction held 9 bases outside the gene matches. Germline loops: CDR1 MNHEY, CDR2 SMNVEV (reference sequence). In DNA form, the CDR3 reads TGTGCCAGCAGTCCAACACCGGGACTAGTCAATGAGCAGTTCTTC. This sequence encodes CASSPTPGLVNEQFF.

In this sample, this clonotype turned up a few times. V usage is TRBV10-3 and J usage is TRBJ1-1; D might be TRBD1 (5 bases). The germline CDR1 and CDR2 sequences are ENHRY and SYGVKD. CDR3 size: 13 residues. Deletions cut 10 bases from V and 3 bases from J, with 15 bases between. This CDR3 is CATRRGADTEAFF. CDR3 coding DNA: TGTGCCACCCGGCGCGGGGCTGACACTGAAGCTTTCTTT.

This clonotype was found a few times. The CDR3 sequence: CASSLGTSRTGELFF. The CDR3 DNA is TGTGCCAGCAGCTTAGGAACTAGCCGCACCGGGGAGCTGTTTTTT. The chain has TRBV7-2 and TRBJ2-2; TRBD2 is a possible D gene (6 bases). V was cut by 1 base and J by 4 bases, with 10 bases left in between. Germline CDR1 SGHTA, CDR2 FQGNSA. The CDR3 has 15 residues. Variable domain in full (rest from reference TRBV7-2 and TRBJ2-2): GAGVSQSPSNKVTEKGKDVELRCDPISGHTALYWYRQSLGQGLEFLIYFQGNSAPDKSGLPSDRFSAERTGGSVSTLTIQRTQQEDSAVYLCASSLGTSRTGELFFGEGSRLTVL.

This chain joins TRBV10-1 and TRBJ2-7, with TRBD1 as a possible D gene (6 bases). The CDR3 has 15 amino acids. Trimming shortened V by 0 bases and J by 4 bases, and 13 bases separated the two germline ends. From germline, CDR1 is WNHNN and CDR2 SYGVQD (reference sequence). In DNA form, the CDR3 reads TGCGCCAGCAGTGAGTCGGCGACAGGCAAATACGAGCAGTACTTC. It is translated as CASSESATGKYEQYF.

This clonotype was counted only a few times. The chain combines TRBV10-3 with TRBJ2-7; D remains unclear. The CDR3 runs 15 residues. Trimming pared 1 base from V and 2 bases from J, leaving 12 bases between. Looked up from germline, CDR1 is ENHRY and CDR2 is SYGVKD. CDR3 sequence (DNA): TGTGCCATCAGTGAGTTTGGACGCCAACCCTACGAGCAGTACTTC. Its translation is CAISEFGRQPYEQYF.

This sequence joins TRBV5-1 and TRBJ2-5; D is perhaps TRBD1 (6 bases). Looked up from germline, CDR1 is SGHRS and CDR2 is YFSETQ. The V and J ends lost 3 bases and 1 base respectively, with 10 bases between them. This CDR3 region has 14 residues. This CDR3 reads CASSWTDVQETQYF. The CDR3 nucleotides read TGCGCCAGCAGCTGGACAGATGTCCAAGAGACCCAGTACTTC. The full variable domain, its missing parts supplied by reference TRBV5-1 and TRBJ2-5, is KAGVTQTPRYLIKTRGQQVTLSCSPISGHRSVSWYQQTPGQGLQFLFEYFSETQRNKGNFPGRFSGRQFSNSRSEMNVSTLELGDSALYLCASSWTDVQETQYFGPGTRLLVL.

The J gene is TRBJ2-7, the V gene TRBV29-1; D not certain. This CDR3 is built from 14 residues. Germline CDR1 and CDR2: SQVTM and ANQGSEA. Trimming took 1 base from V and 4 from J, leaving 14 bases between them. CDR3 sequence (DNA): TGCAGCGTTGAAGGATCCAGTGTTCCGTACGAGCAGTACTTC. Its translation is CSVEGSSVPYEQYF.

This clonotype was observed a few times. The CDR3: CATSRGTTSSGNTIYF. As DNA, the CDR3 is TGTGCCACCAGCAGGGGTACCACGAGCTCTGGAAACACCATATATTTT. This chain uses TRBV15 with TRBJ1-3, with D unclear. This CDR3 contains 16 residues. V lost 3 bases to trimming and J lost 0 bases, with 12 bases between them. Per germline, CDR1 LNHNV and CDR2 YYDKDF (reference sequence).